A selection of T cell receptor beta chains follows, all from one sample in a study of T cell repertoires in cytomegalovirus infection. These receptors lack a known antigen. TCRdb independently ran MiXCR on the reads; one entry per CDR3 protein. Of fewer than 1,000,000 distinct CDR3 sequences listed, approximately 31% are singletons. The starting material was cultured CD8+ T cells from PBMCs, obtained from culture after CMV antigen stimulation. The receptors stem from a human donor in good health (CMV status not recorded). Some clones in this sample may be carry-over from other donors' samples. Each CDR3 is given with its conserved first and last residue. A D gene is named only where the DNA matches it firmly. Clone size is stated in some rows and not others, as once, few, many or a class when expanded.

NA	TRBV28	NA	TRBJ1-2	CASGRAGALHPAQYGYTF	TGTGCCAGCGGGCGGGCAGGGGCGCTACACCCCGCCCAGTATGGCTACACCTTC
once	TRBV27	TRBD1	TRBJ2-1	CASSLRDSYLSSYNEQFF	TGTGCCAGCAGTTTACGGGACAGTTATCTTTCCTCCTACAATGAGCAGTTCTTC
NA	TRBV6-2/TRBV6-3	TRBD1	TRBJ1-5	CASSYSNEGQGYQPQHF	TGTGCCAGCAGTTACTCGAACGAGGGACAGGGTTACCAGCCCCAGCATTTT
many	TRBV7-6	TRBD2	TRBJ2-2	CASSFISSGGLYTGELFF	TGTGCCAGCAGCTTTATTTCTAGCGGGGGACTTTACACCGGGGAGCTGTTTTTT
NA	TRBV5-8	NA	TRBJ2-3	CASSLDFAGSSTDTQYF	TGTGCCAGCAGCTTGGATTTTGCGGGGTCTAGCACAGATACGCAGTATTTT
NA	TRBV12-3/TRBV12-4	TRBD1	TRBJ1-2	CASSLYDRDSYGYTF	TGTGCCAGCAGTTTATATGACAGGGATTCCTATGGCTACACCTTC
many	TRBV7-9	NA	TRBJ1-5	CASSLGGRPQHF	TGTGCCAGCAGCTTGGGGGGTCGGCCCCAGCATTTT
NA	TRBV6-4	NA	TRBJ1-3	CASSKTGVTGNTIYF	TGTGCCAGCAGCAAGACAGGCGTGACTGGAAACACCATATATTTT
few	TRBV12-3/TRBV12-4	TRBD2	TRBJ2-1	CASRTSSGGQYNEQFF	TGTGCCAGCAGGACGTCTAGCGGGGGGCAATACAATGAGCAGTTCTTC
NA	TRBV13	NA	TRBJ1-1	CASKVRARTEAFF	TGTGCCAGCAAGGTGAGGGCGAGAACTGAAGCTTTCTTT
once	TRBV2	TRBD2	TRBJ2-3	CASGLAGGPNTDTQYF	TGTGCCAGCGGACTAGCGGGGGGGCCGAACACAGATACGCAGTATTTT
many	TRBV6-5	NA	TRBJ1-1	CASSYSNTEAFF	TGTGCCAGCAGTTACTCGAACACTGAAGCTTTCTTT
NA	TRBV12-3/TRBV12-4	NA	TRBJ1-2	CASRDYSSDYGYTF	TGTGCCAGCAGGGACTACTCTAGTGACTATGGCTACACCTTC
few	TRBV5-5	NA	TRBJ2-1	CASSGGTSSYNEQFF	TGTGCCAGCAGCGGGGGGACGAGCTCCTACAATGAGCAGTTCTTC
NA	TRBV12-3/TRBV12-4	NA	TRBJ2-6	CASHRPGANVLTF	TGTGCCAGCCACCGTCCCGGGGCCAACGTCCTGACTTTC
many	TRBV7-2	TRBD2	TRBJ2-3	CASSSSYGLAGVADTQYF	TGTGCCAGCAGTAGCTCGTACGGCCTAGCGGGGGTTGCAGATACGCAGTATTTT
NA	TRBV5-6	TRBD2	TRBJ2-3	CASSSAVAGGPGTQYF	TGTGCCAGCAGCTCCGCGGTAGCGGGGGGTCCTGGTACGCAGTATTTT
few	TRBV12-5	NA	TRBJ1-1	CASVGGGGAFF	TGTGCTAGTGTTGGGGGGGGTGGGGCTTTCTTT
NA	TRBV20-1	TRBD1	TRBJ2-5	CSARDPGPGQGVGETQYF	TGCAGTGCTAGAGATCCAGGACCGGGACAGGGCGTGGGAGAGACCCAGTACTTC
few	TRBV12-3/TRBV12-4	NA	TRBJ1-2	CASSPSGHGYYGYTF	TGTGCCAGCAGCCCCTCGGGCCACGGTTACTATGGCTACACCTTC
few	TRBV4-1	TRBD1	TRBJ1-1	CASSQPGQGATEAFF	TGCGCCAGCAGCCAGCCCGGACAGGGGGCAACTGAAGCTTTCTTT
few	TRBV5-6	NA	TRBJ1-1	CATSVDRAEAFF	TGTGCCACCTCAGTTGACCGAGCTGAAGCTTTCTTT
few	TRBV27	TRBD1	TRBJ2-3	CASSIQGAVISTDTQYF	TGTGCCAGCAGTATACAGGGGGCGGTTATTAGCACAGATACGCAGTATTTT
NA	TRBV10-3	NA	TRBJ2-1	CATGVPAPNEQFF	TGTGCCACCGGGGTCCCGGCCCCCAATGAGCAGTTCTTC
few	TRBV27	NA	TRBJ2-7	CASIRRQGGTYEQYF	TGTGCCAGCATCCGGCGACAGGGAGGGACCTACGAGCAGTACTTC
few	TRBV6-2/TRBV6-3	TRBD1	TRBJ1-5	CASSYSDRSNQPQHF	TGTGCCAGCAGTTACTCGGACAGGAGCAATCAGCCCCAGCATTTT
few	TRBV2	NA	TRBJ2-7	CVSSRAGPETSYEQYF	TGTGTCAGCAGTCGCGCGGGACCCGAGACTTCCTACGAGCAGTACTTC
few	TRBV7-9	NA	TRBJ1-4	CASSSTGIYEKLFF	TGTGCCAGCAGCTCCACAGGGATCTATGAAAAACTGTTTTTT
NA	TRBV19	TRBD1	TRBJ2-1	CASSPWDREANEQFF	TGTGCCAGTAGCCCTTGGGACAGGGAGGCCAATGAGCAGTTCTTC
NA	TRBV27	NA	TRBJ1-6	CASSLGAGPYNSPLHF	TGTGCCAGCAGTCTCGGGGCAGGGCCCTATAATTCACCCCTCCACTTT
few	TRBV19	NA	TRBJ1-1	CASSIGSAEAFF	TGTGCCAGTAGTATTGGAAGCGCTGAAGCTTTCTTT
NA	TRBV2	TRBD1	TRBJ1-1	CASSETPGTGLNTEAFF	TGTGCCAGCAGTGAAACCCCCGGGACAGGGTTGAACACTGAAGCTTTCTTT
NA	TRBV3-1	TRBD1	TRBJ1-2	CASSHGTATNYGYTF	TGTGCCAGCAGCCATGGGACAGCTACGAACTATGGCTACACCTTC
few	TRBV7-2	TRBD1	TRBJ1-4	CASSQFRGSNEKLFF	TGTGCCAGCAGCCAATTCAGGGGGTCTAATGAAAAACTGTTTTTT
NA	TRBV3-1	NA	TRBJ1-1	CASSQESGARLGTEAFF	TGTGCCAGCAGCCAAGAAAGCGGGGCGAGGTTGGGCACTGAAGCTTTCTTT
NA	TRBV27	TRBD1	TRBJ1-1	CASSLTPYRGNTEAFF	TGTGCCAGCAGCCTTACCCCATACAGGGGGAACACTGAAGCTTTCTTT
few	TRBV6-1	NA	TRBJ2-1	CASRSGTYGYNEQFF	TGTGCCAGCAGGAGTGGGACGTACGGCTACAATGAGCAGTTCTTC
few	TRBV5-6	NA	TRBJ1-1	CASSPMEVGNTEAFF	TGTGCCAGCAGCCCAATGGAAGTTGGGAACACTGAAGCTTTCTTT
many	TRBV7-9	NA	TRBJ1-1	CASSLDLGSSSEAFF	TGTGCCAGCAGCTTAGATTTAGGCAGTAGCTCTGAAGCTTTCTTT
many	TRBV7-9	TRBD2	TRBJ2-2	CASSSAGGYTGELFF	TGTGCCAGCAGCTCTGCGGGGGGGTACACCGGGGAGCTGTTTTTT
NA	TRBV24-1	TRBD2	TRBJ2-1	CATSVGGDNEQFF	TGTGCCACCAGTGTGGGGGGGGACAATGAGCAGTTCTTC
many	TRBV7-9	TRBD1	TRBJ2-2	CASSHRAPGQGGTGELFF	TGTGCCAGCAGCCACAGAGCCCCGGGACAGGGTGGCACCGGGGAGCTGTTTTTT
few	TRBV12-3/TRBV12-4	NA	TRBJ2-4	CASSPGALAKNIQYF	TGTGCCAGCAGTCCAGGGGCACTAGCCAAAAACATTCAGTACTTC